The next 7 T cell receptor beta chains were all read from a single sample in a study of T cell changes during pregnancy in multiple sclerosis. Repertoires were generated with immunoSEQ multiplex PCR, while TCRdb's copy carries only in-frame clones and drops some. The table has tens of thousands of clones, around 92% seen once. The input for sequencing was CD4+ T cells from peripheral blood mononuclear cells, taken in the third trimester of pregnancy. These receptor sequences come from a female donor with multiple sclerosis, enrolled in a pregnancy study.

The chain joins TRBV28 to TRBJ2-7; TRBD2 might be the D (5 bases). The V gene lost 2 bases and the J gene lost 3 bases, with 14 bases spanning the gap. Germline V gives CDR1 MDHEN, CDR2 SYDVKM. This CDR3 is 15 amino acids long. The CDR3 coding sequence is TGTGCCAGCAGTTTAGCGCCTAGCAGCCTCTACGAGCAGTACTTC. Translating it yields CASSLAPSSLYEQYF.

The rearrangement links TRBV2 to TRBJ2-5; 15 bases are shared with TRBD2. Germline CDR1 SNHLY, CDR2 FYNNEI. V lost 7 bases to trimming and J lost 1 base; unmatched junction nucleotides: 10. CDR3 length: 18 residues. The CDR3 DNA reads as TGTGCCAGCATCGAATTTGAGGGACTAGCGGGGGGCCAAGAGACCCAGTACTTC. Protein product: CASIEFEGLAGGQETQYF.

The chain is built from TRBV10-3 and TRBJ2-1; TRBD1 aligns across 7 bases. The CDR3 sequence is 14 residues long. The junction had 4 bases not matched to a gene; V was cut back by 6 bases and J by 2 bases. The germline V gene encodes CDR1 ENHRY and CDR2 SYGVKD. The CDR3 DNA reads TGTGCCATCAGACAGGGGATGGCCTACAATGAGCAGTTCTTC. Residues: CAIRQGMAYNEQFF.

The chain employs TRBV5-4 and TRBJ1-2; the D gene is possibly TRBD1 (5 bases). V dropped 5 bases and J dropped 8 bases, with 13 bases sitting between them. Germline V gene lookup returns CDR1 SGHNT and CDR2 YYREEE (reference sequence). The CDR3 runs to 12 residues. In DNA form, the CDR3 reads TGTGCCAGCAGTCCCGGGGGAAGAGGCTACACCTTC. Protein: CASSPGGRGYTF. Variable domain in full (rest from reference TRBV5-4 and TRBJ1-2): ETGVTQSPTHLIKTRGQQVTLRCSSQSGHNTVSWYQQALGQGPQFIFQYYREEENGRGNFPPRFSGLQFPNYSSELNVNALELDDSALYLCASSPGGRGYTFGSGTRLTVV.

The chain couples TRBV9 to TRBJ1-1, with unresolved D. Germline assignment: CDR1 SGDLS and CDR2 YYNGEE. Trimming removed 0 bases at V and 0 bases at J, with 6 bases between. This CDR3 spans 14 amino acids. The DNA of the CDR3 is TGTGCCAGCAGCGTAGGAGTTATGAACACTGAAGCTTTCTTT. Protein sequence: CASSVGVMNTEAFF.

The chain uses TRBV7-2 and TRBJ1-5, with 9 bases lining up with TRBD1. J was trimmed by 7 bases and V by 3 bases; bases with no gene match: 7. From germline, CDR1 is SGHTA and CDR2 FQGNSA. The length of the CDR3 is 15 residues. CDR3 sequence: CASSFRDREDQPQHF. CDR3 sequence (DNA): TGTGCCAGCAGCTTTAGGGACAGGGAAGACCAGCCCCAGCATTTT.

This chain connects TRBV5-1 to TRBJ2-1; tentative D call: TRBD2 (6 bases). The CDR3 is 16 residues long. Germline V gene data show CDR1 as SGHRS and CDR2 as YFSETQ. Trimming took 3 bases from V and 4 from J, leaving 17 bases between them. Here the CDR3 reads CASSWSFGRGYNEQFF. The DNA of the CDR3 is TGCGCCAGCAGCTGGTCGTTCGGGAGAGGTTACAATGAGCAGTTCTTC.